Presented here are 15 T cell receptor beta chains from one specimen sequenced in a study of naive and memory T cell subsets. Study-level points and caveats: Especially in CD8 cells, naive repertoires contained a few larger clonotypes, possibly CD45RA-re-expressing memory cells.

An equimolar mix of two oligonucleotides served as the beta constant-region primer for TRBC1 and TRBC2. Ligated cDNA was amplified by four rounds of PCR with nested alpha and beta constant-region primers and SP2. TCRdb fed the UMI-ligation and nested PCR reads into MiXCR, producing one record per CDR3 protein. The sample yields over 110,000 distinct CDR3 sequences, under 25% seen once. Which antigens these TCRs recognize remains unknown. The sequencing input was naive CD8+ T cells from blood. Source of these receptors: a human donor in good health.

The chain carries TRBV27 and TRBJ2-7, with TRBD2 identical over 8 bases. The junction had 8 bases not matched to a gene; V was cut back by 5 bases and J by 5 bases. Germline values: CDR1 MNHEY, CDR2 SMNVEV (reference sequence). The CDR3 covers 14 residues. CDR3 protein: CASSPAGGGDEQYF. DNA for the CDR3: TGTGCCAGCAGTCCTGCCGGGGGGGGGGACGAGCAGTACTTC.

The V call is TRBV14, the J call TRBJ1-1; D is ambiguous. CDR3 length: 12 amino acids. V was shortened by 4 bases and J by 2 bases, with 5 bases between the two germline ends. Germline V gene lookup returns CDR1 SGHDN and CDR2 FVKESK. CDR3 nucleotides: TGTGCCAGCAGCCCCCACAACACTGAAGCTTTCTTT. Translation gives CASSPHNTEAFF.

In its sample, this clonotype was seen a few times. V gene TRBV6-2 or TRBV6-3 combines with J gene TRBJ2-2, with unresolved D. The CDR3 runs to 13 residues. Trimming left V 1 base short and J 5 bases short, with 5 bases between. CDR1 and CDR2 (germline): MNHEY, SVGEGT. CDR3 region: CASSYLGTGELFF. The CDR3 DNA follows: TGTGCCAGCAGTTACTTAGGAACCGGGGAGCTGTTTTTT.

This clonotype was seen only a few times. The CDR3 spells CASSLDGRLAGEDNIQYF. CDR3 DNA sequence: TGTGCCAGCAGCTTAGACGGGCGACTAGCGGGAGAAGATAACATTCAGTACTTC. The rearrangement links TRBV7-6 to TRBJ2-4; 12 bases map to TRBD2. V shed 1 base and J 7 bases; nucleotides not matched to a gene: 11. Germline V gives CDR1 SGHVS, CDR2 FNYEAQ. The CDR3 runs 18 residues.

The rearrangement joins TRBV5-1 to TRBJ1-5; D call uncertain. Trimming pared 0 bases from V and 3 bases from J, leaving 10 bases between. The CDR3 runs 15 residues. Germline V gene data show CDR1 as SGHRS and CDR2 as YFSETQ. The CDR3: CASSLGGSPNQPQHF. CDR3 coding DNA: TGCGCCAGCAGCTTGGGAGGGTCCCCCAATCAGCCCCAGCATTTT.

The V and J genes are TRBV20-1 and TRBJ1-1; D might be TRBD1 (5 bases). The CDR3 contains 18 residues. Per the germline V gene, CDR1 is DFQATT and CDR2 is SNEGSKA (reference sequence). The V end was cut by 5 bases, the J end by 1 base, with 26 bases between. The CDR3 spells CSALPLGGTGGPNTEAFF. CDR3 in DNA: TGCAGTGCTCTCCCCTTGGGGGGAACGGGCGGACCGAACACTGAAGCTTTCTTT.

This clonotype has ten or more counts. V and J are TRBV27 and TRBJ1-4, with D hard to call. Trimming took 7 bases from V and 8 from J, leaving 14 bases between them. This CDR3 region has 13 residues. CDR1 is MNHEY, CDR2 SMNVEV, per germline (reference sequence). The CDR3 loop is CASKPTAQEKLFF. In DNA, the CDR3 is TGTGCCAGCAAACCAACTGCGCAGGAAAAACTGTTTTTT.

This clonotype turned up a few times. The genes are TRBV6-1 and TRBJ2-5; TRBD2 might be the D (6 bases). Germline CDR1 is MNHNS and CDR2 is SASEGT. CDR3 length equals 15 residues. Trimming removed 7 bases from V and 5 bases from J, with 20 bases in between. CDR3 nucleotides: TGTGCCAGCAAATTGGGAGTATCAGGGAGGGAGACCCAGTACTTC. Its protein is CASKLGVSGRETQYF.

The table lists this clonotype with a few counts. V gene TRBV30 combines with J gene TRBJ1-1; D remains unclear. V lost 0 bases to trimming and J lost 2 bases, with 4 bases between them. Germline V CDR1 and CDR2: GTSNPN, SVGIG (reference sequence). CDR3 length: 12 residues. The chain's CDR3 is CAWSVRNTEAFF. Written as DNA, the CDR3 is TGTGCCTGGAGTGTACGAAACACTGAAGCTTTCTTT.

The chain couples TRBV28 to TRBJ2-1; 8 bases fit TRBD1. V shed 2 bases, J shed 10 bases, and the junction held 4 bases outside the gene matches. The CDR3 runs 13 residues. In germline, CDR1 is MDHEN, CDR2 SYDVKM. The CDR3: CASSLETGVEQFF. The CDR3 DNA follows: TGTGCCAGCAGTTTAGAGACAGGGGTCGAGCAGTTCTTC.

This chain uses TRBV4-1 with TRBJ1-2; D gene uncertain. The V and J ends lost 2 bases and 7 bases respectively, with 11 bases between them. CDR1 is MGHRA, CDR2 YSYEKL, per germline. The CDR3 spans 13 residues. CDR3 protein: CASSQPAFGGYTF. The CDR3 DNA is TGCGCCAGCAGCCAACCAGCCTTCGGTGGCTACACCTTC.

This clonotype was observed a few times. The V and J genes are TRBV20-1 and TRBJ2-7; TRBD1 matches at 7 bases. With 5 bases clipped from V and 3 bases from J, the junction kept 13 bases outside the gene matches. The CDR3 runs 15 residues. Per germline, CDR1 DFQATT and CDR2 SNEGSKA (reference sequence). The CDR3 is CSAPPGQAPFYEQYF. The CDR3 region has the DNA TGCAGTGCTCCCCCAGGACAGGCTCCTTTCTACGAGCAGTACTTC.

The table lists this clonotype with many counts. This chain connects TRBV29-1 to TRBJ1-1; D may be TRBD1 (5 bases). The V gene's germline CDR1 is SQVTM and CDR2 ANQGSEA. This CDR3 region has 13 residues. The V end lost 0 bases, the J end lost 4 bases, and 9 bases lay between the germline ends. CDR3 in amino acids: CSVEDGDSTEAFF. The CDR3 DNA sequence: TGCAGCGTTGAAGATGGAGACAGCACTGAAGCTTTCTTT.

The sample holds a few counts of this clonotype. The J gene is TRBJ2-7, the V gene TRBV19; D unclear. The length of the CDR3 is 13 residues. CDR1 is LNHDA and CDR2 is SQIVND in the germline V gene (reference sequence). V shed 5 bases and J shed 3 bases, with 11 bases lying between them. The chain's CDR3 is CASSPNYNYEQYF. The DNA of the CDR3 is TGTGCCAGTAGTCCAAACTACAACTACGAGCAGTACTTC. The full variable domain, its missing parts supplied by reference TRBV19 and TRBJ2-7, is DGGITQSPKYLFRKEGQNVTLSCEQNLNHDAMYWYRQDPGQGLRLIYYSQIVNDFQKGDIAEGYSVSREKKESFPLTVTSAQKNPTAFYLCASSPNYNYEQYFGPGTRLTVT.

This clonotype appeared a few times. The chain links TRBV19 to TRBJ1-1, with no clear D. CDR1 LNHDA and CDR2 SQIVND come from the germline V gene (reference sequence). The CDR3 runs to 13 residues. Deletions cut 7 bases from V and 1 base from J, with 10 bases between. CDR3 amino acids: CASTPQRNTEAFF. The CDR3, as DNA: TGTGCCAGTACGCCTCAAAGGAACACTGAAGCTTTCTTT. Supplemented by reference TRBV19 and TRBJ1-1, the full variable domain reads DGGITQSPKYLFRKEGQNVTLSCEQNLNHDAMYWYRQDPGQGLRLIYYSQIVNDFQKGDIAEGYSVSREKKESFPLTVTSAQKNPTAFYLCASTPQRNTEAFFGQGTRLTVV.